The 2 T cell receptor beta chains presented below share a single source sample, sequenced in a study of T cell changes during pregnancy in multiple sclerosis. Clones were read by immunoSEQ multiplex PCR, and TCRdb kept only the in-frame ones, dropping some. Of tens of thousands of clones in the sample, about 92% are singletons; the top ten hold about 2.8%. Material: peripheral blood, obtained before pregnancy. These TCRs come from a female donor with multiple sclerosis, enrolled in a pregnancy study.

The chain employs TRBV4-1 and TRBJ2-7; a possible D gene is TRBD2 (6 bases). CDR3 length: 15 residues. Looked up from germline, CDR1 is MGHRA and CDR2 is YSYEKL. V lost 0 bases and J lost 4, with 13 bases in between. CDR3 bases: TGCGCCAGCAGCCAAGATCCGGGGGTTGGATACGAGCAGTACTTC. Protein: CASSQDPGVGYEQYF.

The CDR3 sequence is CSVDGTYLYNEQFF. DNA of the CDR3: TGCAGCGTTGATGGCACATATCTTTACAATGAGCAGTTCTTC. The chain recombines TRBV29-1 with TRBJ2-1, with D hard to call. There are 14 residues in the CDR3. Looked up from germline, CDR1 is SQVTM and CDR2 is ANQGSEA. V was cut by 3 bases and J by 4 bases, with 13 bases left in between.